Below are 14 T cell receptor beta chains sequenced from a single sample in a study of low-dose radiotherapy and immunotherapy resistance in tumors. Covering alpha and beta chains, TRAV- and TRBV-specific primers were used for the first-strand cDNA. A roughly 22-cycle PCR with a constant-region primer and V-primer adapter amplified TCRs. TCRdb re-derived calls from the reads in MiXCR, one entry per CDR3 protein. The sample lists about 12,000 distinct CDR3 sequences, under 85% seen once, with roughly 3.1% in the top ten. The receptors shown here come from a human donor with advanced metastatic prostate, ovarian, gallbladder or colorectal cancer (not recorded which). This table probably holds off-target reads from a library built for another chain.

This clonotype was detected only once. The chain has TRBV24-1 and TRBJ2-3, with D perhaps matching TRBD1 (6 bases). Trimming removed 2 bases at V and 2 bases at J, with 10 bases between. The CDR3 contains 15 residues. The germline V gene has CDR1 KGHDR and CDR2 SFDVKD. Written as DNA, the CDR3 is TGTGCCACCAGTGATTGGACAGTTAACACAGATACGCAGTATTTT. This encodes CATSDWTVNTDTQYF.

The chain couples TRBV18 to TRBJ2-4; TRBD2 aligns across 7 bases. The germline V gene encodes CDR1 KGHSH and CDR2 LQKENI. CDR3 length: 14 residues. V shed 6 bases and J 5 bases; nucleotides not matched to a gene: 7. The CDR3 region has the DNA TGTGCCAGCTCCACGCCAGGGAGGGAAAACATTCAGTACTTC. Translated: CASSTPGRENIQYF. Variable domain in full (rest from reference TRBV18 and TRBJ2-4): NAGVMQNPRHLVRRRGQEARLRCSPMKGHSHVYWYRQLPEEGLKFMVYLQKENIIDESGMPKERFSAEFPKEGPSILRIQQVVRGDSAAYFCASSTPGRENIQYFGAGTRLSVL.

The gene calls are TRBV20-1 and TRBJ2-1; D might be TRBD1 (6 bases). With 3 bases removed from V and 5 bases from J, the gap between germline ends came to 14 bases. The CDR3 is 14 amino acids. Germline-derived CDR1 and CDR2 are DFQATT and SNEGSKA (reference sequence). CDR3 sequence: CSARGRGMNNEQFF. In DNA, the CDR3 is TGCAGTGCTAGGGGTAGGGGGATGAACAATGAGCAGTTCTTC.

CDR3 DNA: TGTGCCAGCAGTTGGTACACCGGGGAGCTGTTTTTT. It is translated as CASSWYTGELFF. The rearrangement links TRBV6-2 or TRBV6-3 to TRBJ2-2; D not resolved. CDR1 is MNHEY, CDR2 SVGEGT, per germline. This CDR3 comprises 12 residues. V was cut by 4 bases and J by 3 bases, with 3 bases left in between.

The rearrangement links TRBV20-1 to TRBJ2-3; unclear D gene. V lost 6 bases and J lost 2, with 12 bases in between. CDR3 length: 13 amino acids. Germline V gene data show CDR1 as DFQATT and CDR2 as SNEGSKA (reference sequence). In nucleotides, the CDR3 is TGCAGTGCAGGTTTACCTTACACAGATACGCAGTATTTT. Protein sequence: CSAGLPYTDTQYF.

The chain joins TRBV19 to TRBJ1-2; 7 nucleotides line up with TRBD1. The germline V gene encodes CDR1 LNHDA and CDR2 SQIVND (reference sequence). The CDR3 has 15 amino acids. J lost 7 bases, V lost 7 bases, and 15 bases had no gene match. The CDR3 sequence: CASTSLDRERGGYTF. The CDR3 coding sequence is TGTGCCAGTACTTCCCTTGACAGGGAAAGAGGTGGCTACACCTTC.

V gene TRBV2 combines with J gene TRBJ2-2; TRBD1 matches 7 bases. This CDR3 spans 18 amino acids. Per the germline V gene, CDR1 is SNHLY and CDR2 is FYNNEI. J was trimmed by 0 bases and V by 7 bases; bases with no gene match: 14. The CDR3 is CASKEGTAWTPNTGELFF. The CDR3 DNA reads as TGTGCCAGCAAGGAAGGGACAGCCTGGACCCCGAACACCGGGGAGCTGTTTTTT.

The table lists this clonotype with a few counts. The chain uses TRBV6-1 and TRBJ2-7; 11 bases are a match to TRBD2. The CDR3 runs 15 residues. Trimming at V came to 6 bases and at J to 3 bases, leaving 7 bases not matched to a gene. Germline CDR1 MNHNS, CDR2 SASEGT. The CDR3, as DNA: TGTGCCAGCAGCACACACACTAGCGGGAGCTACGAGCAGTACTTC. Translation: CASSTHTSGSYEQYF.

This chain uses TRBV29-1 with TRBJ1-1; D is unresolved. CDR3 size: 12 residues. CDR1 is SQVTM and CDR2 is ANQGSEA in the germline V gene. Trimming stripped 3 bases from V and 5 bases from J, with 10 bases between. CDR3 sequence: CSVDRGETEAFF. Written as DNA, the CDR3 is TGCAGCGTTGATCGGGGAGAGACTGAAGCTTTCTTT.

This clonotype was observed a single time. A read error may account for a junction end that differs from germline. The chain carries TRBV28 and TRBJ2-7; D is perhaps TRBD2 (6 bases). This CDR3 is built from 12 residues. Germline CDR1 reads MDHEN; CDR2 reads SYDVKM. DNA of the CDR3: TGTGCCAGCAGTTTACCCCCTAGCAGGAGGGACTTC. Protein: CASSLPPSRRDF.

This chain links TRBV6-2 or TRBV6-3 with TRBJ2-3, with D perhaps assigned TRBD1 or TRBD2 (5 bases each). Per the germline V gene, CDR1 is MNHEY and CDR2 is SVGEGT. Trimming shortened V by 2 bases and J by 4 bases, and 16 bases separated the two germline ends. The CDR3 length is 16 residues. The CDR3 DNA sequence: TGTGCCAGCAGTTACCCCCTCCGACAGAGGGCAGATACGCAGTATTTT. Translated, it gives CASSYPLRQRADTQYF.

The rearrangement links TRBV28 to TRBJ2-4, with D possibly being TRBD1 (6 bases). The length of the CDR3 is 15 residues. V gave up 4 bases and J gave up 0 bases, with 10 bases separating them. Germline V lookup: CDR1 MDHEN, CDR2 SYDVKM. In DNA, the CDR3 is TGTGCCAGCAGTTCAGGGGTCCTAGCCAAAAACATTCAGTACTTC. Its translation: CASSSGVLAKNIQYF. The full variable domain, with the rest looked up from reference TRBV28 and TRBJ2-4, is DVKVTQSSRYLVKRTGEKVFLECVQDMDHENMFWYRQDPGLGLRLIYFSYDVKMKEKGDIPEGYSVSREKKERFSLILESASTNQTSMYLCASSSGVLAKNIQYFGAGTRLSVL.

The chain has TRBV5-4 and TRBJ2-5; D is perhaps TRBD2 (6 bases). Germline V lookup: CDR1 SGHNT, CDR2 YYREEE (reference sequence). This CDR3 comprises 15 residues. The V end was cut by 0 bases, the J end by 2 bases, with 11 bases between. The CDR3 coding sequence is TGTGCCAGCAGCTTGGCGGCGGGAAGTCAAGAGACCCAGTACTTC. This codes for CASSLAAGSQETQYF.

The chain couples TRBV24-1 to TRBJ2-7, with D possibly being TRBD1 (6 bases). This CDR3 has 13 residues. The V gene lost 4 bases and the J gene lost 6 bases, with 12 bases spanning the gap. Germline CDR1 KGHDR, CDR2 SFDVKD. This CDR3 is CATSEFTGSEQYF. The CDR3 coding sequence is TGTGCCACCAGTGAATTCACAGGGAGCGAGCAGTACTTC.